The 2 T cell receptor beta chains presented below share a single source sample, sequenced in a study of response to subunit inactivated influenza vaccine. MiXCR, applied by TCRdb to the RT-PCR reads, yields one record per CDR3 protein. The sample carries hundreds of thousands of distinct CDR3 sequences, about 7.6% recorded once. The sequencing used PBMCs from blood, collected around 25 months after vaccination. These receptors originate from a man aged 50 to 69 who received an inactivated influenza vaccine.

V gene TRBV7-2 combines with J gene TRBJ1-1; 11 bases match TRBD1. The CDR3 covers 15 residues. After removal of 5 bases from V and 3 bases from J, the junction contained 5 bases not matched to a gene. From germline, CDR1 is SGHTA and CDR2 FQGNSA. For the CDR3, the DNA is TGTGCCAGCAGCATGGACAGGGGGCTAGACACTGAAGCTTTCTTT. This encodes CASSMDRGLDTEAFF.

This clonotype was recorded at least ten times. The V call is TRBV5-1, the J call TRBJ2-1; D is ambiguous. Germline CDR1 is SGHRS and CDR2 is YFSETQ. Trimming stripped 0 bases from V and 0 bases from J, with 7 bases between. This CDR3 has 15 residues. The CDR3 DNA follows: TGCGCCAGCAGCTTGGGGGGTCACTCCTACAATGAGCAGTTCTTC. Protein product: CASSLGGHSYNEQFF.